The 30 T cell receptor beta chains below all came from one sample that was sequenced in a study of glioma-infiltrating T cells. The iRepertoire nested amplicon-rescue multiplex PCR amplified TCR alpha and beta CDR3s from RNA. TCRdb redid the calling of the multiplex PCR reads with MiXCR, one entry per CDR3 protein. This table holds around 100,000 distinct CDR3 sequences, about 30% found once. The sequencing input was glioma tissue, nonneoplastic brain tissue, or PBMCs (not recorded which). These receptors were taken from a human donor with low-grade glioma or glioblastoma, undergoing nonglioma brain surgery, or in good health (not recorded which).

The CDR3 loop is CASSQTGMPYGYTF. The CDR3 nucleotides are TGTGCCAGCAGCCAAACAGGGATGCCTTATGGCTACACCTTC. V and J are TRBV2 and TRBJ1-2, with a possible D match to TRBD1 (6 bases). Germline lookup yields CDR1 SNHLY and CDR2 FYNNEI. The CDR3 is 14 residues long. V was shortened by 6 bases and J by 5 bases, with 16 bases between the two germline ends.

This clonotype was seen many times. The genes are TRBV7-2 and TRBJ1-3; TRBD1 agrees at 7 bases. The V gene end was trimmed by 5 bases and the J gene end by 1 base; junction bases not matched to a gene: 8. Germline values: CDR1 SGHTA, CDR2 FQGNSA. The CDR3 spans 16 residues. The CDR3 reads CASSTGDRVSGNTIYF. The CDR3 DNA reads TGTGCCAGCAGCACAGGAGACAGGGTATCTGGAAACACCATATATTTT.

This clonotype was seen at least ten times. The chain recombines TRBV6-2 or TRBV6-3 with TRBJ2-3; 8 nucleotides align to TRBD1. Germline trimming cut 2 bases from V and 3 bases from J; bases unmatched to any gene: 7. This CDR3 spans 16 amino acids. Per the germline V gene, CDR1 is MNHEY and CDR2 is SVGEGT. The CDR3 region is CASSYLRQGLTDTQYF. Here the CDR3 DNA reads TGTGCCAGCAGTTACCTCCGACAGGGGCTAACAGATACGCAGTATTTT.

As for this clonotype: A read error may produce the germline difference seen at one junction end. This chain links TRBV28 with TRBJ2-5; 13 positions match TRBD2. Germline V gene sequence: CDR1 MDHEN, CDR2 SYDVKM. The CDR3 covers 17 residues. CDR3 in amino acids: CASSLVLAGGTQETKYF. The CDR3 DNA reads TGTGCCAGCAGTTTAGTACTAGCGGGGGGGACTCAAGAGACCAAGTACTTC.

This clonotype was observed a handful of times. Germline is not matched at one junction end, which may reflect a read error. V usage is TRBV7-2 and J usage is TRBJ2-7; the D gene could be TRBD1 or TRBD2 (5 bases each). CDR1 SGHTA and CDR2 FQGNSA come from the germline V gene. The CDR3 runs 15 residues. The CDR3 loop is CASSLAPGSSCEQYF. In nucleotides, the CDR3 is TGTGCCAGCAGCTTAGCACCAGGGAGCTCCTGCGAGCAGTACTTC.

This clonotype was detected many times. This sequence joins TRBV5-4 and TRBJ1-2; 7 bases line up with TRBD1. V dropped 4 bases and J dropped 2; count of bases not matched to a gene: 8. The germline CDR1 and CDR2 sequences are SGHNT and YYREEE (reference sequence). The CDR3 runs to 15 residues. CDR3 DNA: TGTGCCAGCAGCCTAACGCGGGGACAGAACTATGGCTACACCTTC. Its protein is CASSLTRGQNYGYTF.

This clonotype showed up just a few times. V gene TRBV7-2 combines with J gene TRBJ1-6; maybe TRBD1 (5 bases). The CDR3 is 14 residues long. With 1 base removed from V and 11 bases from J, the gap between germline ends came to 12 bases. CDR1 SGHTA and CDR2 FQGNSA come from the germline V gene. In DNA form, the CDR3 reads TGTGCCAGCAGCTTAGAAGTCGGGACCCCACCCCTCCACTTT. Its translation: CASSLEVGTPPLHF.

V and J are TRBV29-1 and TRBJ2-7; no clear D. V dropped 7 bases and J dropped 3 bases, with 13 bases sitting between them. Germline CDR1 SQVTM, CDR2 ANQGSEA. This CDR3 region has 12 residues. The CDR3 nucleotides read TGCAGCGCTGGGCCAGAATACTACGAGCAGTACTTC. Its protein product is CSAGPEYYEQYF.

The chain recombines TRBV14 with TRBJ1-4; 8 bases line up with TRBD1. CDR3 length: 16 residues. In germline, CDR1 is SGHDN, CDR2 FVKESK. Trimming removed 5 bases from V and 2 bases from J; junction bases left unmatched: 7. CDR3 sequence (DNA): TGTGCCAGCAGCGGAAGCAGGGGGCGGACTAATGAAAAACTGTTTTTT. It codes for CASSGSRGRTNEKLFF.

Ten or more counts support this clonotype. Here the CDR3 DNA reads TGTGCCAGCAGCCCCCTGGAGTCAGAGCAGTACTTC. It specifies CASSPLESEQYF. The chain combines TRBV28 with TRBJ2-7; no reliable D call. Per germline, CDR1 MDHEN and CDR2 SYDVKM. Trimming shortened V by 6 bases and J by 7 bases, and 13 bases separated the two germline ends. CDR3 length: 12 residues.

This clonotype has just a few counts. This sequence joins TRBV2 and TRBJ2-7, with D uncertain. V was pared by 2 bases and J by 5 bases, with 13 bases between. The CDR3 consists of 14 residues. Germline V gene lookup returns CDR1 SNHLY and CDR2 FYNNEI. The CDR3 sequence is CASSETYSLDEQYF. In DNA, the CDR3 is TGTGCCAGCAGTGAAACCTACTCATTGGACGAGCAGTACTTC.

J is TRBJ2-4 and V is TRBV2; tentatively, D is TRBD1 (5 bases). Trimming shortened V by 9 bases and J by 0 bases, and 12 bases separated the two germline ends. The CDR3 contains 14 residues. CDR1 is SNHLY and CDR2 is FYNNEI in the germline V gene. The CDR3 DNA reads as TGTGCCAGTCGAGACAGACCAGCCAAAAACATTCAGTACTTC. This gives the protein CASRDRPAKNIQYF. Together with reference TRBV2 and TRBJ2-4, the CDR3 gives the full variable domain: EPEVTQTPSHQVTQMGQEVILRCVPISNHLYFYWYRQILGQKVEFLVSFYNNEISEKSEIFDDQFSVERPDGSNFTLKIRSTKLEDSAMYFCASRDRPAKNIQYFGAGTRLSVL.

This clonotype was detected ten times or more. The V and J genes are TRBV11-1 and TRBJ2-3; 7 bases agree with TRBD1. This CDR3 is 16 amino acids long. Germline values: CDR1 SGHAT, CDR2 FQDESV (reference sequence). With 5 bases clipped from V and 8 bases from J, the junction kept 16 bases outside the gene matches. CDR3 DNA: TGTGCCAGCAGCCCCGCGACAGGGTTGGGCAAAAGTACGCAGTATTTT. Its protein is CASSPATGLGKSTQYF.

This clonotype occurred many times. The rearrangement joins TRBV7-9 to TRBJ2-5, with D tentatively TRBD1 or TRBD2 (5 bases each). Trimming shortened V by 3 bases and J by 5 bases, and 10 bases separated the two germline ends. CDR3 length: 13 amino acids. Germline-derived CDR1 and CDR2 are SEHNR and FQNEAQ (reference sequence). The CDR3 loop is CASSFGTVETQYF. The DNA of the CDR3 is TGTGCCAGCAGCTTCGGGACGGTGGAGACCCAGTACTTC.

About this clonotype itself: This may be a read error, as it is one base from a much larger clone. The chain has TRBV20-1 and TRBJ1-3, with D hard to call. Germline lookup yields CDR1 DFQATT and CDR2 SNEGSKA (reference sequence). The CDR3 loop spans 14 amino acids. The CDR3 sequence: CSAREMELGKTIYF. The CDR3 DNA follows: TGCAGTGCTAGAGAAATGGAGCTCGGAAAGACCATATATTTT.

There are a few counts of this clonotype. This chain connects TRBV9 to TRBJ2-5; D is perhaps TRBD1 (5 bases). This CDR3 is 14 amino acids long. Germline V gives CDR1 SGDLS, CDR2 YYNGEE. V lost 4 bases and J 3 bases, leaving 13 bases between the germline ends. The CDR3 DNA reads TGTGCCAGCAGCACCCCTGACAGTAAAGAGACCCAGTACTTC. As protein: CASSTPDSKETQYF.

Comments on this clonotype: One base away lies a much larger clone, so this may be a sequencing read error. This CDR3 fails to terminate in the conserved phenylalanine or tryptophan, so it likely reflects a read error. The rearrangement links TRBV6-2 or TRBV6-3 to TRBJ1-1, with TRBD1 matching 7 bases. Trimming at V came to 5 bases and at J to 5 bases, leaving 8 bases not matched to a gene. This CDR3 contains 14 residues. The germline V gene has CDR1 MNHEY and CDR2 SVGEGT. The CDR3 sequence: CASSPPTGRTEAFS. In nucleotides, the CDR3 is TGTGCCAGCAGTCCCCCGACAGGGCGGACTGAAGCTTTCTCT.

The rearrangement links TRBV14 to TRBJ2-7; D gene uncertain. The CDR3 contains 13 residues. The V gene's germline CDR1 is SGHDN and CDR2 FVKESK. The V end was cut by 0 bases, the J end by 7 bases, with 10 bases between. CDR3 amino acids: CASSQDIRAEQYF. The CDR3 DNA follows: TGTGCCAGCAGCCAAGATATAAGGGCAGAGCAGTACTTC.

The table lists this clonotype with many counts. The J gene is TRBJ1-4, the V gene TRBV27; unclear D gene. Germline V gene sequence: CDR1 MNHEY, CDR2 SMNVEV (reference sequence). This CDR3 has 14 residues. The ends were cut back, 2 bases at V and 3 bases at J, with 7 bases in the middle. CDR3 sequence reads: CASSLMAANEKLFF. The DNA for the CDR3 is TGTGCCAGCAGTTTAATGGCGGCTAATGAAAAACTGTTTTTT.

This clonotype was seen at least ten times. The chain has TRBV12-3 or TRBV12-4 and TRBJ2-5, with D perhaps given as TRBD1 or TRBD2 (5 bases each). V lost 2 bases, J lost 1 base, and 11 bases lay in between. The length of the CDR3 is 15 residues. DNA of the CDR3: TGTGCCAGCAGTTTACAGTGGGGGACCCAAGAGACCCAGTACTTC. Encoded protein: CASSLQWGTQETQYF.

Details on this clonotype: A much bigger clone sits one base away, suggesting this may be a read error. The chain combines TRBV7-2 with TRBJ2-4, with D possibly being TRBD1 or TRBD2 (5 bases each). CDR3 length equals 16 residues. Germline CDR1 is SGHTA and CDR2 is FQGNSA. CDR3 sequence (DNA): TGTGTCAGCAGCCTGACGCCCGGGGCAGCCAAAAACATTCAGTACTTC. As protein: CVSSLTPGAAKNIQYF.

This clonotype was recorded many times. The chain couples TRBV11-1 to TRBJ2-5, with a possible D match to TRBD2 (6 bases). V lost 3 bases and J lost 1, with 12 bases in between. From germline, CDR1 is SGHAT and CDR2 FQDESV (reference sequence). This CDR3 comprises 15 residues. The CDR3 DNA is TGTGCCAGCAGCTTGGAAGGACTAACCCAAGAGACCCAGTACTTC. Translation: CASSLEGLTQETQYF.

This rearrangement joins TRBV6-6 to TRBJ2-2, with D unresolved. Trimming took 5 bases from V and 0 from J, leaving 7 bases between them. CDR1 and CDR2 (germline): MNHNY, SVGAGI (reference sequence). CDR3 length: 14 amino acids. CDR3 in amino acids: CASSPYANTGELFF. The CDR3 DNA sequence: TGTGCCAGCAGTCCCTACGCGAACACCGGGGAGCTGTTTTTT.

The rearrangement links TRBV12-3 or TRBV12-4 to TRBJ1-2; D possibly corresponds to TRBD1 (5 bases). V was cut by 7 bases and J by 0 bases, with 12 bases left in between. CDR3 length: 14 amino acids. The CDR3 sequence is CASTQGLANYGYTF. Here the CDR3 DNA reads TGTGCCAGCACCCAGGGACTCGCTAACTATGGCTACACCTTC.

The chain carries TRBV2 and TRBJ2-5; 8 bases match TRBD1. Germline V gene lookup returns CDR1 SNHLY and CDR2 FYNNEI. The CDR3 has 13 residues. J lost 7 bases, V lost 7 bases, and 8 bases had no gene match. CDR3 DNA: TGTGCCAGCACTGGGACAGGACCGGGGACCCAGTACTTC. Encoded protein: CASTGTGPGTQYF.

This clonotype occurred many times. This rearrangement joins TRBV7-3 to TRBJ2-3; 7 positions agree with TRBD2. Per the germline V gene, CDR1 is SGHTA and CDR2 is FQGTGA. After removal of 3 bases from V and 6 bases from J, the junction contained 6 bases not matched to a gene. The CDR3 is made up of 14 amino acids. CDR3 DNA sequence: TGTGCCAGCAGCTTTGTGGCTAGCGGTGATACGCAGTATTTT. It yields the protein CASSFVASGDTQYF.

The V gene is TRBV19, the J gene TRBJ1-5; D not resolved. Deletions cut 4 bases from V and 5 bases from J, with 6 bases between. Germline V gene lookup returns CDR1 LNHDA and CDR2 SQIVND (reference sequence). The CDR3 has 12 residues. CDR3 sequence: CASSKVDQPQHF. The CDR3 coding sequence is TGTGCCAGTAGTAAGGTGGATCAGCCCCAGCATTTT.

This clonotype has ten or more counts. This rearrangement joins TRBV6-1 to TRBJ2-7; maybe TRBD2 (5 bases). Deletions cut 4 bases from V and 2 bases from J, with 12 bases between. Germline CDR1 is MNHNS and CDR2 is SASEGT. The CDR3 runs 14 residues. DNA for the CDR3: TGTGCCAGCAGTGTAGTGGACGGGACCTACGAGCAGTACTTC. Translating it yields CASSVVDGTYEQYF.

At least ten counts were recorded for this clonotype. The gene calls are TRBV28 and TRBJ1-1; D gene ambiguous. CDR1 is MDHEN and CDR2 is SYDVKM in the germline V gene. CDR3 length: 11 amino acids. Trimming removed 3 bases at V and 6 bases at J, with 5 bases between. The CDR3 sequence is CASSFGAEAFF. The CDR3 nucleotides are TGTGCCAGCAGTTTTGGTGCTGAAGCTTTCTTT.

As to this clonotype: A much larger clone is a single base away; this may be a read error. The chain combines TRBV6-6 with TRBJ2-1; D gene ambiguous. Germline-derived CDR1 and CDR2 are MNHNY and SVGAGI (reference sequence). The CDR3 consists of 16 residues. CDR3 amino acids: CASSYPPGEPYNEQSF. CDR3 bases: TGTGCCAGCAGTTACCCCCCAGGTGAACCCTACAATGAGCAGTCCTTC.